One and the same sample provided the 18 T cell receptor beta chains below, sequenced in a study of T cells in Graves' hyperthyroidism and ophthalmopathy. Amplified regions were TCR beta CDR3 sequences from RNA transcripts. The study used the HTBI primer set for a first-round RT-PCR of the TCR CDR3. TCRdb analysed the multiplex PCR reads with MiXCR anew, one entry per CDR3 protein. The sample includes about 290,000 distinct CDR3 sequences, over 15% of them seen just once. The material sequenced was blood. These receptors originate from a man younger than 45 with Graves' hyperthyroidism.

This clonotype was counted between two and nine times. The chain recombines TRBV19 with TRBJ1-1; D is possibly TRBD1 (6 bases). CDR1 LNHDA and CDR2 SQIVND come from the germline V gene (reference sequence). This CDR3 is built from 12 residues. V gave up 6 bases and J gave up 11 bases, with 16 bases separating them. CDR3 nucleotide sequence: TGTGCCAGTAGGGGACCGGGGGGCTCTGCTTTCTTT. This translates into CASRGPGGSAFF.

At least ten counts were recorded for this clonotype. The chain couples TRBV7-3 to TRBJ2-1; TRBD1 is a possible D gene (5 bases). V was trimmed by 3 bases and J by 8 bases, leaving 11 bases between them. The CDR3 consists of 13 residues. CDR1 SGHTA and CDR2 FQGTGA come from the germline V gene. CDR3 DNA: TGTGCCAGCAGCTTTCAGGGTGTGGATGAGCAGTTCTTC. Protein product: CASSFQGVDEQFF.

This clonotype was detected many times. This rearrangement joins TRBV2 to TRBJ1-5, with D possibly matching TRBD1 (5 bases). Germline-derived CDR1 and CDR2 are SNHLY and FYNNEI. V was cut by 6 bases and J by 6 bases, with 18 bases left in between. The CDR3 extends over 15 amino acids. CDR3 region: CASSYGTVASQPQHF. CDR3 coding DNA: TGTGCCAGCAGCTATGGGACCGTAGCAAGTCAGCCCCAGCATTTT. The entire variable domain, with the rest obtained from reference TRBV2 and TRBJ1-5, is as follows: EPEVTQTPSHQVTQMGQEVILRCVPISNHLYFYWYRQILGQKVEFLVSFYNNEISEKSEIFDDQFSVERPDGSNFTLKIRSTKLEDSAMYFCASSYGTVASQPQHFGDGTRLSIL.

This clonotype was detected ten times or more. CDR3: CATSKTRDFRTDTQYF. In nucleotides, the CDR3 is TGTGCCACCAGCAAGACCAGGGACTTCCGCACAGATACGCAGTATTTT. The chain joins TRBV15 to TRBJ2-3; perhaps TRBD2 as D (6 bases). Per the germline V gene, CDR1 is LNHNV and CDR2 is YYDKDF (reference sequence). The CDR3 consists of 16 residues. Between the trimmed V and J ends, which lost 4 bases and 1 base, there was a span of 15 bases.

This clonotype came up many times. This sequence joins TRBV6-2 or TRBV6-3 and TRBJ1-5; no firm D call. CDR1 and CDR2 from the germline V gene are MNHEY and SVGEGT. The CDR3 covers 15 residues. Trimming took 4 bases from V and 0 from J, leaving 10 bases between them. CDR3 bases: TGTGCCAGCAGTTCGCCGGGAGGTAGCAATCAGCCCCAGCATTTT. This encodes CASSSPGGSNQPQHF.

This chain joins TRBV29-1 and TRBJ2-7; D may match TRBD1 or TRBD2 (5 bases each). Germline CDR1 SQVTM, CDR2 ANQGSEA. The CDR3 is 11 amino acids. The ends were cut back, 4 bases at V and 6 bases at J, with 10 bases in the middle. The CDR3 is CSVGAGAEQYF. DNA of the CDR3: TGCAGCGTTGGGGCCGGGGCCGAGCAGTACTTC.

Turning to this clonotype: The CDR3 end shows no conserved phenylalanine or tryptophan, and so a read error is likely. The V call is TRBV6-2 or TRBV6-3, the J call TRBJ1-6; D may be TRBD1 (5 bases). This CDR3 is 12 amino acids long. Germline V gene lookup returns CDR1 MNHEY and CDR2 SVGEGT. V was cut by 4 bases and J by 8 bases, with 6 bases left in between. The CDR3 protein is CASSSRDSPLHS. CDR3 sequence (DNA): TGTGCCAGCAGTTCCAGGGATTCACCCCTCCACTCT.

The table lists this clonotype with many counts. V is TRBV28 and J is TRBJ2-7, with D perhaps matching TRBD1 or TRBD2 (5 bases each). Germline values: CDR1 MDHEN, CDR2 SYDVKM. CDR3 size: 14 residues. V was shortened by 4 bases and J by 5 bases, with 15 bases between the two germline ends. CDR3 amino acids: CASSSTNQGDEQYF. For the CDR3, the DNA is TGTGCCAGCAGTTCAACGAACCAGGGAGACGAGCAGTACTTC. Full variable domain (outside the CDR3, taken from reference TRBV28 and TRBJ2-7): DVKVTQSSRYLVKRTGEKVFLECVQDMDHENMFWYRQDPGLGLRLIYFSYDVKMKEKGDIPEGYSVSREKKERFSLILESASTNQTSMYLCASSSTNQGDEQYFGPGTRLTVT.

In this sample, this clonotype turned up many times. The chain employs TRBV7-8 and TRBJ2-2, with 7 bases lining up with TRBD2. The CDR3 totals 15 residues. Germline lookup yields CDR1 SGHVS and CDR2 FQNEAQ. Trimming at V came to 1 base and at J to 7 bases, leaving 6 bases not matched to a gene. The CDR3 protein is CASSLDGKRGGELFF. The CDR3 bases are TGTGCCAGCAGCTTAGATGGGAAGCGGGGCGGGGAGCTGTTTTTT.

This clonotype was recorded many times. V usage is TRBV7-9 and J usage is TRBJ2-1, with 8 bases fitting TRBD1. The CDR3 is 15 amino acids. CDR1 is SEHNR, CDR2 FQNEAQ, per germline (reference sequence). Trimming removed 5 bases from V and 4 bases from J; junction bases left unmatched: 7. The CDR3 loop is CASSESQGAYNEQFF. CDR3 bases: TGTGCCAGCAGCGAAAGCCAGGGGGCTTACAATGAGCAGTTCTTC.

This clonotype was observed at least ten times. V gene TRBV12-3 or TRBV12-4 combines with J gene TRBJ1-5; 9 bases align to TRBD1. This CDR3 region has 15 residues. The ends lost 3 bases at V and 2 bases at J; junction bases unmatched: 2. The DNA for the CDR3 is TGTGCCAGCAGTTTCCGGGACAGGGGCAATCAGCCCCAGCATTTT. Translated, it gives CASSFRDRGNQPQHF.

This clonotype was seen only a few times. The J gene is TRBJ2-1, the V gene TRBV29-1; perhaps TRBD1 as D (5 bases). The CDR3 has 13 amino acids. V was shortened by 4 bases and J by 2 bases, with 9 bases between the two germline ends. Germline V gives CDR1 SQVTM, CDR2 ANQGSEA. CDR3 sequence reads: CSVGRGTYNEQFF. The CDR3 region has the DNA TGCAGCGTTGGAAGGGGAACCTACAATGAGCAGTTCTTC.

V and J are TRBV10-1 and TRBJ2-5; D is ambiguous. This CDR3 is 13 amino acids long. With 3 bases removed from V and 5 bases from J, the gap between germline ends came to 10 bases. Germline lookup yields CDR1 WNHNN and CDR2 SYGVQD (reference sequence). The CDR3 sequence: CASSESVGETQYF. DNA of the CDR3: TGCGCCAGCAGTGAATCTGTCGGTGAGACCCAGTACTTC.

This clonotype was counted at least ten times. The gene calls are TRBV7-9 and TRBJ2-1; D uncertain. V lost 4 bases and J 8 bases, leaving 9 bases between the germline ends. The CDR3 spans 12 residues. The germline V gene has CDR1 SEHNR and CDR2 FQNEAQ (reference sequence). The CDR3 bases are TGTGCCAGCAGCTCTGTTGGGGATGAGCAGTTCTTC. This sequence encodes CASSSVGDEQFF. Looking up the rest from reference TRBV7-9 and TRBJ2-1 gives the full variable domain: DTGVSQNPRHKITKRGQNVTFRCDPISEHNRLYWYRQTLGQGPEFLTYFQNEAQLEKSRLLSDRFSAERPKGSFSTLEIQRTEQGDSAMYLCASSSVGDEQFFGPGTRLTVL.

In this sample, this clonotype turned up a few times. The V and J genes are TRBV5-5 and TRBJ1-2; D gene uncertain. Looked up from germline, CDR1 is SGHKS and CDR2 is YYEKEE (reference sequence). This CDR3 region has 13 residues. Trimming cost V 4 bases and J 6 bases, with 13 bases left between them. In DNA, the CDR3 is TGTGCCAGCAGCCTGTGGACCGGTAATGGCTACACCTTC. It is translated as CASSLWTGNGYTF.

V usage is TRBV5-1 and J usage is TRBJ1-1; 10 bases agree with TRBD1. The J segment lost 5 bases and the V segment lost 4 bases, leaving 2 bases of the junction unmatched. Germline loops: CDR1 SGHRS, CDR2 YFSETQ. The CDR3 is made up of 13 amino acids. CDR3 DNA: TGCGCCAGCAGCGGGGGACAGGGGACTGAAGCTTTCTTT. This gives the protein CASSGGQGTEAFF.

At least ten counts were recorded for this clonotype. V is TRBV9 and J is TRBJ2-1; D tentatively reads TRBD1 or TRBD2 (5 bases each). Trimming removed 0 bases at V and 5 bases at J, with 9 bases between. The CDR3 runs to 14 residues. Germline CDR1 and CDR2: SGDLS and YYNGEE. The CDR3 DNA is TGTGCCAGCAGCGTAGGCGTGGGGGACAATGAGCAGTTCTTC. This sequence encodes CASSVGVGDNEQFF.

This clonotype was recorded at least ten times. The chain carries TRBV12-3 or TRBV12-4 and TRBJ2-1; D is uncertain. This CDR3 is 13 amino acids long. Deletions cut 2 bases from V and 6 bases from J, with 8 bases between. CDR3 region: CASSLSGTNEQFF. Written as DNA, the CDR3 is TGTGCCAGCAGTTTATCTGGAACCAATGAGCAGTTCTTC.